A selection of T cell receptor beta chains follows, all from one sample in a study of cytomegalovirus exposure and HLA in healthy donors. Sequencing used immunoSEQ multiplex PCR; TCRdb keeps in-frame clones, though not all of them. The repertoire has around 140,000 clones, roughly 80% of them found once; the top ten carry 1.5% to 1.7%. Sequenced material: PBMCs. The receptor source for this set is a man between 35 and 55 years old in good health and CMV-seronegative. Each CDR3 is given with its conserved first and last residue. The order of the fields is CDR3 DNA, CDR3 protein, V gene, D gene, clone size, J gene. A D gene is named only where the DNA matches it firmly. A row's size may be missing; if present it is once, few, many or a size class.

cdr3_nt: TGTTCCAGCAGCCCTCAGCTAGCGGGTTATGACTCCTACGAGCAGTACTTC; cdr3_aa: CSSSPQLAGYDSYEQYF; v_call: TRBV7-9; d_call: TRBD2; clone_size: -; j_call: TRBJ2-7
cdr3_nt: TGCAGCGTCGTACTAGATACGCAGTATTTT; cdr3_aa: CSVVLDTQYF; v_call: TRBV29-1; d_call: -; clone_size: -; j_call: TRBJ2-3
cdr3_nt: TGTGCCAGCAGCGAGGCTAGCGGGTCGTGGAACGAGCAGTACTTC; cdr3_aa: CASSEASGSWNEQYF; v_call: TRBV5-4; d_call: TRBD2; clone_size: -; j_call: TRBJ2-7
cdr3_nt: TGTGCCACCAGCAGAGGCGCCAGGGCGGAGAACTATGGCTACACCTTC; cdr3_aa: CATSRGARAENYGYTF; v_call: TRBV15; d_call: -; clone_size: -; j_call: TRBJ1-2
cdr3_nt: TGTGCCAGCAGTGCACGGACAGGGGGCTTGAACAATGAGCAGTTCTTC; cdr3_aa: CASSARTGGLNNEQFF; v_call: TRBV2; d_call: TRBD1; clone_size: few; j_call: TRBJ2-1
cdr3_nt: TGTGCCAGCAGGATACAGGGACGCACAGATACGCAGTATTTT; cdr3_aa: CASRIQGRTDTQYF; v_call: TRBV6-1; d_call: -; clone_size: -; j_call: TRBJ2-3
cdr3_nt: TGTGCCAGCACCCAGGTTTCTATCCGGAACACTGAAGCTTTCTTT; cdr3_aa: CASTQVSIRNTEAFF; v_call: TRBV28; d_call: -; clone_size: few; j_call: TRBJ1-1
cdr3_nt: TGTGCCAGCAGCAAAGTAACGGCCTCGAGGACTGAAGCTTTCTTT; cdr3_aa: CASSKVTASRTEAFF; v_call: TRBV21-1; d_call: -; clone_size: -; j_call: TRBJ1-1
cdr3_nt: TGTGCCTGGAGTGTATCAGGCAGATCTGGAAACACCATATATTTT; cdr3_aa: CAWSVSGRSGNTIYF; v_call: TRBV30; d_call: -; clone_size: -; j_call: TRBJ1-3
cdr3_nt: TGTGCCAGCTGGGAGTGGGGACTGGAGGAGCAGTACTTC; cdr3_aa: CASWEWGLEEQYF; v_call: TRBV2; d_call: -; clone_size: -; j_call: TRBJ2-7
cdr3_nt: TGTGCCAGCAGTCCGAGGGCGGGAAAGGGGCATGGCTACACCTTC; cdr3_aa: CASSPRAGKGHGYTF; v_call: TRBV27; d_call: -; clone_size: -; j_call: TRBJ1-2
cdr3_nt: TGTGCCAGCAGCCAAGAAGGGACAGGCCTTTCTGGGGCCAACGTCCTGACTTTC; cdr3_aa: CASSQEGTGLSGANVLTF; v_call: TRBV14; d_call: TRBD1; clone_size: -; j_call: TRBJ2-6
cdr3_nt: TGTGCCAGCAGCTTAGACCCCCCCGGGGAGACCCAGTACTTC; cdr3_aa: CASSLDPPGETQYF; v_call: TRBV13; d_call: -; clone_size: -; j_call: TRBJ2-5
cdr3_nt: TGTTCCAGCAGCTTACAGGGAGGCGAGCAGTACTTC; cdr3_aa: CSSSLQGGEQYF; v_call: TRBV7-9; d_call: -; clone_size: -; j_call: TRBJ2-7
cdr3_nt: TGTGCCAGTAGTATAGCCACTAGCGGCACCTACGAGCAGTACTTC; cdr3_aa: CASSIATSGTYEQYF; v_call: TRBV19; d_call: TRBD2; clone_size: -; j_call: TRBJ2-7
cdr3_nt: TGTGCCAGCTCACCTATCGGAACAGATGGCTACACCTTC; cdr3_aa: CASSPIGTDGYTF; v_call: TRBV18; d_call: -; clone_size: -; j_call: TRBJ1-2
cdr3_nt: TGTGCCAGCAGTAGGACAGGGTTGAAGGGCTACACCTTC; cdr3_aa: CASSRTGLKGYTF; v_call: TRBV27; d_call: TRBD1; clone_size: -; j_call: TRBJ1-2
cdr3_nt: TGTGCCAGCAGCTTGGGGACTTTCCCCTACGAGCAGTACTTC; cdr3_aa: CASSLGTFPYEQYF; v_call: TRBV7-2; d_call: -; clone_size: -; j_call: TRBJ2-7
cdr3_nt: TGTGCCAGCAGCCACGAGTGGTGGCGGGGGGGCAGGAATGAGCAGTTCTTC; cdr3_aa: CASSHEWWRGGRNEQFF; v_call: TRBV7-3; d_call: TRBD2; clone_size: -; j_call: TRBJ2-1
cdr3_nt: TGCAGTGCTAATATGAACACTGAAGCTTTCTTT; cdr3_aa: CSANMNTEAFF; v_call: TRBV20-1; d_call: -; clone_size: -; j_call: TRBJ1-1
cdr3_nt: TGTGCCAGTAGCGTCCTGGGACACCCGATGCCTGAAGCTTTCTTT; cdr3_aa: CASSVLGHPMPEAFF; v_call: TRBV19; d_call: -; clone_size: -; j_call: TRBJ1-1
cdr3_nt: TGTGCCAGCAGTTTACATGCGGGACTAGCGGGGGGGCTTAGGTTCTTC; cdr3_aa: CASSLHAGLAGGLRFF; v_call: TRBV27; d_call: TRBD2; clone_size: -; j_call: TRBJ2-1
cdr3_nt: TGTGCCAGTAGTAGCACCAGGAATGAAAAACTGTTTTTT; cdr3_aa: CASSSTRNEKLFF; v_call: TRBV19; d_call: -; clone_size: -; j_call: TRBJ1-4
cdr3_nt: TGTGCCAGCAGCCAATGGAAGGGAGAAATGAACACTGAAGCTTTCTTT; cdr3_aa: CASSQWKGEMNTEAFF; v_call: TRBV14; d_call: -; clone_size: few; j_call: TRBJ1-1
cdr3_nt: TGTGCCAGCAGCTCTGGGCAGACACCCTACGAGCAGTACTTC; cdr3_aa: CASSSGQTPYEQYF; v_call: TRBV13; d_call: -; clone_size: -; j_call: TRBJ2-7
cdr3_nt: TGCGCCAGCAGCCAAGGCGCCGGGGTCACTGAAGCTTTCTTT; cdr3_aa: CASSQGAGVTEAFF; v_call: TRBV4-3; d_call: -; clone_size: -; j_call: TRBJ1-1
cdr3_nt: TGCAGCGGTGGCGGAGATTTCTACAATGAGCAGTTCTTC; cdr3_aa: CSGGGDFYNEQFF; v_call: TRBV29-1; d_call: -; clone_size: -; j_call: TRBJ2-1
cdr3_nt: TGTGCCAGCAGTGAAGGGACAGGGGGCTCCTACGAGCAGTACTTC; cdr3_aa: CASSEGTGGSYEQYF; v_call: TRBV6-1; d_call: TRBD1; clone_size: few; j_call: TRBJ2-7
cdr3_nt: TGTGCCAGCAGCGTAGTGCGGGAGTCCCTCGATGAGCAGTTCTTC; cdr3_aa: CASSVVRESLDEQFF; v_call: TRBV9; d_call: TRBD2; clone_size: -; j_call: TRBJ2-1